These 14 T cell receptor beta chains share one sample of origin, sequenced in a study of blood T cell repertoires in COVID-19. Generated by immunoSEQ multiplex PCR, the TCRdb table keeps only in-frame clones and is missing some. Of some 240,000 clones in the sample, around 81% were seen once. Sequenced material: peripheral blood. Every receptor here comes from a human donor in a cohort sampled during active COVID-19.

The chain is built from TRBV2 and TRBJ1-1, with D possibly TRBD1 on 5 matching bases. The CDR3 runs 14 residues. In germline, CDR1 is SNHLY, CDR2 FYNNEI. The V and J ends lost 1 base and 5 bases respectively, with 11 bases between them. CDR3 region: CASSEGGGGTEAFF. CDR3 DNA sequence: TGTGCCAGCAGTGAAGGCGGGGGAGGAACTGAAGCTTTCTTT.

This CDR3 reads CASSENLGGNQPQHF. CDR3 nucleotide sequence: TGTGCCAGCAGCGAAAACCTCGGAGGCAATCAGCCCCAGCATTTT. The chain recombines TRBV11-2 with TRBJ1-5, with D hard to call. Germline assignment: CDR1 SGHAT and CDR2 FQNNGV. The CDR3 has 15 amino acids. V lost 5 bases and J lost 2, with 13 bases in between.

V usage is TRBV11-3 and J usage is TRBJ2-5; TRBD1 agrees at 9 bases. With V trimmed by 5 bases and J by 5 bases, 15 bases remained unmatched. CDR3 length: 17 residues. Germline CDR1 is SGHNT and CDR2 is YENEEA. The CDR3 region has the DNA TGTGCCAGCAGCCCCCGGACAGGGGTGGCTGGGAAGGAGACCCAGTACTTC. Protein: CASSPRTGVAGKETQYF.

The chain carries TRBV3-1 (or the pseudogene TRBV3-2) and TRBJ1-6, with TRBD1 matching 7 bases. CDR3 length: 17 residues. V trimming: 2 bases; J trimming: 4 bases; junction bases outside the gene matches: 8. Germline V CDR1 and CDR2: LGHDT, YNNKEL (reference sequence). The CDR3 DNA reads TGTGCCAGCAGCCAAATCGAGGGGGCTGGGTATAATTCACCCCTCCACTTT. Its translation: CASSQIEGAGYNSPLHF.

The chain carries TRBV5-1 and TRBJ2-3; 8 bases map to TRBD2. The V and J ends lost 0 bases and 5 bases, in that order; junction bases with no gene match: 8. The CDR3 has 16 amino acids. Germline V gene sequence: CDR1 SGHRS, CDR2 YFSETQ. CDR3 coding DNA: TGCGCCAGCAGCTTGGAGGTACCCGGGGGGGAAGATACGCAGTATTTT. Residues: CASSLEVPGGEDTQYF.

This chain uses TRBV7-6 with TRBJ2-7, with D possibly TRBD1 on 6 matching bases. The germline CDR1 and CDR2 sequences are SGHVS and FNYEAQ. The CDR3 spans 17 residues. V dropped 0 bases and J dropped 3 bases, with 18 bases sitting between them. CDR3 in amino acids: CASSLASRGQGIYEQYF. The CDR3 region has the DNA TGTGCCAGCAGCTTAGCGTCCCGTGGCCAGGGGATCTACGAGCAGTACTTC.

The chain carries TRBV4-2 and TRBJ2-5, with 12 positions matching TRBD2. Trimming removed 5 bases from V and 1 base from J; junction bases left unmatched: 5. This CDR3 is 16 amino acids long. Germline CDR1 and CDR2: LGHNA and YNFKEQ. In DNA form, the CDR3 reads TGTGCCAGCAGCTCAGAACTAGCGGGGGGCCAAGAGACCCAGTACTTC. Translated: CASSSELAGGQETQYF.

This clone has more than one count but fewer than ten. The chain recombines TRBV18 with TRBJ1-5; D is unclear. Germline loops: CDR1 KGHSH, CDR2 LQKENI. V gave up 2 bases and J gave up 7 bases, with 15 bases separating them. This CDR3 has 15 amino acids. In nucleotides, the CDR3 is TGTGCCAGCTCACCAGGATTCGGGAGGGAGCAGCCCCAGCATTTT. It encodes CASSPGFGREQPQHF.

This clone was counted a single time. The rearrangement joins TRBV29-1 to TRBJ2-1; no clear D. Looked up from germline, CDR1 is SQVTM and CDR2 is ANQGSEA. The CDR3 loop spans 16 amino acids. With 3 bases removed from V and 2 bases from J, the gap between germline ends came to 17 bases. CDR3 in amino acids: CSVDRSERMAYNEQFF. The CDR3 bases are TGCAGCGTTGACCGGAGTGAGAGAATGGCCTACAATGAGCAGTTCTTC.

This clone was observed a few times. This chain joins TRBV2 and TRBJ2-7; no definite D call. V gave up 6 bases and J gave up 0 bases, with 6 bases separating them. The CDR3 totals 12 residues. Germline values: CDR1 SNHLY, CDR2 FYNNEI. The CDR3 protein is CASSLSSYEQYF. The CDR3 coding sequence is TGTGCCAGCAGCCTGAGCTCCTACGAGCAGTACTTC.

The chain combines TRBV6-5 with TRBJ1-3; D is uncertain. CDR3 length equals 14 residues. The V gene lost 2 bases and the J gene lost 4 bases, with 9 bases spanning the gap. CDR1 is MNHEY, CDR2 SVGAGI, per germline. CDR3 protein: CASSYTRSGNTIYF. CDR3 sequence (DNA): TGTGCCAGCAGTTACACCCGGTCCGGAAACACCATATATTTT.

The chain links TRBV6-1 to TRBJ2-5; D perhaps matches TRBD1 (5 bases). CDR3 size: 17 residues. V was shortened by 3 bases and J by 4 bases, with 21 bases between the two germline ends. Germline V gene sequence: CDR1 MNHNS, CDR2 SASEGT. The CDR3 loop reads CASSEFLNRQVGETQYF. The CDR3 DNA reads TGTGCCAGCAGTGAGTTCCTGAACAGGCAGGTTGGAGAGACCCAGTACTTC.

CDR3 bases: TGTGCCAGCAGGCGGACAGGTTCTAGCACAGATACGCAGTATTTT. Amino acid sequence: CASRRTGSSTDTQYF. V gene TRBV4-2 combines with J gene TRBJ2-3; TRBD1 agrees at 7 bases. Germline CDR1 and CDR2: LGHNA and YNFKEQ. The CDR3 runs 15 residues. The J segment lost 0 bases and the V segment lost 6 bases, leaving 6 bases of the junction unmatched.

The chain joins TRBV7-3 to TRBJ2-1; D perhaps matches TRBD1 (6 bases). This CDR3 spans 13 amino acids. The V and J ends lost 5 bases and 6 bases respectively, with 11 bases between them. The germline V gene encodes CDR1 SGHTA and CDR2 FQGTGA. The CDR3 region has the DNA TGTGCCAGCAGCGTCGGACAGTCCAATGAGCAGTTCTTC. Translation gives CASSVGQSNEQFF.